The entry below gives a single T cell receptor (beta chain) sequence along with its context. Its recognized antigen is unknown. Base qualities are not provided; no much larger clone lies one nucleotide away. The collaborating institutions used their own protocols to collect whole blood in K2EDTA tubes. For TCRbeta analysis, collaborators shipped samples as frozen whole blood, isolated PBMCs, or DNA extracted from either of those sample types. This record comes from a study of blood T cell repertoires in COVID-19 (dated by TCRdb to the early 2020s). Study-level background: The collaborator samples originated in the United States, Italy and Spain and spanned the acute and convalescent phases of COVID-19. The material from the prospective study consisted of cDNA or gDNA derived from T cells, B-cell-depleted T cells, or PBMCs. Subjects who had been exposed to COVID-19, were actively infected with it, or had recovered from it provided the deeply sampled blood TCRbeta repertoires that made up the dataset. The repertoires were released in a freely available public database meant as a resource for research on the immune response to SARS-CoV-2. Samples were obtained from the ongoing ImmuneRACE study (first 160 participants) and from 950 to 1,500 subjects provided by 6 global collaborators. Nearly every sample came with metadata listing a de-identified subject ID, COVID-19 status, age in years and sex. Where HLA class I and class II types were available, the types were taken from metadata supplied by the sample provider, not from assay-based typing.

Results the study describes overall, beyond this receptor: The amount of clinical and demographic metadata varied by source and participant and was provided uncurated.

TCRbeta CDR3 regions were amplified from genomic DNA by means of the immunoSEQ Assay, a bias-controlled multiplex PCR. In the paper's pipeline: Within the assay, amplification of reference gene primers was used to estimate how many nucleated cells each sample contained. To quantify the absolute abundance of each unique TCRbeta CDR3 rearrangement, sequence reads were collapsed and filtered. For each sample, productive Simpson clonality was calculated as the square root of Simpson's diversity index over productive rearrangements. The source is immuneACCESS, and TCRdb retained only in-frame sequences with V and J called. Part of the clones is not carried over; for the studies checked, unresolved V genes explain less than half of this, and the remainder is unexplained. V and J calls and clone size follow that table, whereas D and trimming were derived from the DNA. The sample table shows 60,000 to 80,000 clones, and approximately 89% are seen once. 6.4% of the sample is taken by the ten largest.

In the germline V gene, CDR1 corresponds to MNHEY and CDR2 to SVGEGT. The junction shows trimming of 5 bases on V and 1 base on J, plus 8 bases between the germline ends. From its cysteine to its phenylalanine, the CDR3 spans 13 amino acids. CDR3 DNA only is kept here, 39 bases in frame from base 1. Recombination joined TRBV6-2 or TRBV6-3 with TRBJ1-1; no D gene is confidently identified. This clonotype was obtained from a woman between 65 and 79 years old with acute or convalescent COVID-19. Sequenced input: peripheral blood. This receptor has the CDR3 CASSRSQNTEAFF. The nucleotide sequence reads as follows: TGTGCCAGCAGTCGGAGCCAGAACACTGAAGCTTTCTTT.